This T cell receptor beta chain was profiled in a study of blood T cell repertoires in COVID-19. For the study at large: Donors in the United States, Italy and Spain gave samples during acute or convalescent COVID-19.

The CDR3 spans 15 residues. CDR1 and CDR2 (germline): SGHRS, YFSETQ. With 0 bases removed from V and 4 bases from J, the gap between germline ends came to 10 bases. Participants were aged roughly 18 to 90 years, lived in 24 US areas, and enrolled virtually. The authors' processing: The authors estimated nucleated cell counts from reference gene primer amplification. Data came from immunoSEQ multiplex PCR; TCRdb stores just in-frame clones and leaves some out. That table gives V, J and clone size, and the DNA gave D and trimming. The repertoire holds 150,000 to 250,000 clones, with roughly nine tenths as singletons.

Material for sequencing was PBMCs or T cells enriched from blood (not recorded which). The clonotype comes from a woman under 40 who had recovered from COVID-19. The J gene is TRBJ1-4, the V gene TRBV5-1; tentatively, D is TRBD1 (5 bases). The CDR3 sequence: CASSLVGADNEKLFF. The CDR3, as DNA: TGCGCCAGCAGCTTGGTTGGGGCAGATAATGAAAAACTGTTTTTT.